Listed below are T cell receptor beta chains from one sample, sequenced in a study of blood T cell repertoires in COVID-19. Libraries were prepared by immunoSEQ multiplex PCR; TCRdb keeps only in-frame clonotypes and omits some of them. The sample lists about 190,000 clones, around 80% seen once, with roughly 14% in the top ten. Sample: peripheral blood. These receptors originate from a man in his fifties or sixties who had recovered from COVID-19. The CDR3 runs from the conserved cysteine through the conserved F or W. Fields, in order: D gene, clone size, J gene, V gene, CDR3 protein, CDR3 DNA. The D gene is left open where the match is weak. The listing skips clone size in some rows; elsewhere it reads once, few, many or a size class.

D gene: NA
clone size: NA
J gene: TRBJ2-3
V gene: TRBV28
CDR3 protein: CASSLTGPLGLTDTQYF
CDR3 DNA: TGTGCCAGCAGTTTGACAGGACCTCTGGGGCTCACAGATACGCAGTATTTT

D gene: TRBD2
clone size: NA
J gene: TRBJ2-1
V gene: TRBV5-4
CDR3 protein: CASSFSGRSNEQFF
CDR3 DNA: TGTGCCAGCAGCTTTAGCGGGAGATCAAATGAGCAGTTCTTC

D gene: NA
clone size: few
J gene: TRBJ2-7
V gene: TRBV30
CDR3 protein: CAWSGGSVGATYEQYF
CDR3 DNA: TGTGCCTGGAGTGGGGGATCGGTGGGAGCGACCTACGAGCAGTACTTC

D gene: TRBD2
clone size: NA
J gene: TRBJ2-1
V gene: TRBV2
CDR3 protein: CASSEYGGGSSYNEQFF
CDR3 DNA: TGTGCCAGCAGTGAATACGGGGGGGGAAGCTCCTACAATGAGCAGTTCTTC

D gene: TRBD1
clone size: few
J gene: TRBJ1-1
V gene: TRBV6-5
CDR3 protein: CASDRGGGTEAFF
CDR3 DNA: TGTGCCAGCGATAGAGGGGGCGGCACTGAAGCTTTCTTT

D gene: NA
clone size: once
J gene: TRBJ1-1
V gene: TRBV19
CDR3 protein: CASSFRGVWAEAFF
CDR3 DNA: TGTGCCAGTAGTTTCAGGGGAGTTTGGGCTGAAGCTTTCTTT

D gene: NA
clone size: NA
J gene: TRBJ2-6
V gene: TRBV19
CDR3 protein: CASRLQGSGANVLTF
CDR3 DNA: TGTGCCAGTAGGCTACAGGGTTCTGGGGCCAACGTCCTGACTTTC

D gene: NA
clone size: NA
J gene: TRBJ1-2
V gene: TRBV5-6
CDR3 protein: CASSPGPGGYTF
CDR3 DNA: TGTGCCAGCAGCCCCGGCCCAGGCGGCTACACCTTC

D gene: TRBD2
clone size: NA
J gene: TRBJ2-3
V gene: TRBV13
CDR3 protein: CASSSPGLAGGPGDTQYF
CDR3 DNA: TGTGCCAGCAGCTCTCCGGGACTAGCGGGAGGGCCCGGAGATACGCAGTATTTT

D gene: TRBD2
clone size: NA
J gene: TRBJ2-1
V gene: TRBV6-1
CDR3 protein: CASSVPGGAGGGNEQFF
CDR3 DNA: TGTGCCAGCAGTGTGCCGGGTGGTGCGGGAGGTGGCAATGAGCAGTTCTTC

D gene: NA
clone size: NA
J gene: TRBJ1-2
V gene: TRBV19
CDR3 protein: CASSMGAGSYGYTF
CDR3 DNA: TGTGCCAGTAGTATGGGAGCGGGGTCCTATGGCTACACCTTC

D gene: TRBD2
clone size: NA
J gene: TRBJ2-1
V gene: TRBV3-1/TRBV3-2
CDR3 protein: CASSAPGLAGGSSYNEQFF
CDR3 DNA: TGTGCCAGCAGCGCCCCGGGACTAGCGGGAGGTAGCTCCTACAATGAGCAGTTCTTC

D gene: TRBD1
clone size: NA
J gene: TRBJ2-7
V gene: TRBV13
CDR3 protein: CASSLGRGQGLWEQYF
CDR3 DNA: TGTGCCAGCAGCTTAGGACGTGGACAGGGTTTGTGGGAGCAGTACTTC

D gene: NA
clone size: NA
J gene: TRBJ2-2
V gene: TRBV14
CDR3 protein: CASSQRANTGELFF
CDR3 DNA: TGTGCCAGCAGCCAGAGAGCGAACACCGGGGAGCTGTTTTTT

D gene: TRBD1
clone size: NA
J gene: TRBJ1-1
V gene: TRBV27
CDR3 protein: CASSSSGQVRGAFF
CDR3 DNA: TGTGCCAGCAGTTCCTCGGGACAGGTGCGGGGAGCTTTCTTT

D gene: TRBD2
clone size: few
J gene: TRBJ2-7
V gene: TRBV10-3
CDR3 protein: CAISEAVQRESEQYF
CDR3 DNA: TGTGCCATCAGTGAAGCGGTCCAGCGGGAGAGCGAGCAGTACTTC

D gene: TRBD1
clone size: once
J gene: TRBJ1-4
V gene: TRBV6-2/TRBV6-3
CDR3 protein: CASSYAGTGFAKLFF
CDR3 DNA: TGTGCCAGCAGTTACGCGGGGACAGGGTTTGCAAAACTGTTTTTT

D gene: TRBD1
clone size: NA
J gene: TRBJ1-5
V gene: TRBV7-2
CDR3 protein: CASSLDGQEHQPQHF
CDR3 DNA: TGTGCCAGCAGCTTAGACGGACAGGAGCATCAGCCCCAGCATTTT

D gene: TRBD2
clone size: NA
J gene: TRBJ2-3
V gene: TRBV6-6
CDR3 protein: CASKLAGGADTQYF
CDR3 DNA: TGTGCCAGCAAGCTAGCGGGAGGAGCAGATACGCAGTATTTT

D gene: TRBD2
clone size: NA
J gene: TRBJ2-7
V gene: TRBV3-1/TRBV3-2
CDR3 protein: CASSGASGVAVGEQYF
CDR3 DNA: TGTGCCAGCAGTGGGGCTAGCGGAGTGGCTGTGGGAGAGCAGTACTTC

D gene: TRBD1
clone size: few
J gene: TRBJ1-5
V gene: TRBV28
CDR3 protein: CASSFGQGFRQPQHF
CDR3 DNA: TGTGCCAGCAGTTTCGGACAGGGTTTTCGTCAGCCCCAGCATTTT

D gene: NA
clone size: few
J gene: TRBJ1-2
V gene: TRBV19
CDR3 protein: CASRIGSGNYGYTF
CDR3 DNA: TGTGCCAGTAGGATCGGGAGCGGGAACTATGGCTACACCTTC

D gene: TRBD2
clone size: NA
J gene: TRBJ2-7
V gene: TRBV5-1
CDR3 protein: CASSLAGSGSSYEQYF
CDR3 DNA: TGCGCCAGCAGCTTGGCCGGTAGCGGGAGCTCCTACGAGCAGTACTTC

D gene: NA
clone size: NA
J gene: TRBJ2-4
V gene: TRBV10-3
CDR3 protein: CAISESRQAPGAKNIQYF
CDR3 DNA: TGTGCCATCAGTGAATCGAGACAGGCCCCCGGAGCCAAAAACATTCAGTACTTC

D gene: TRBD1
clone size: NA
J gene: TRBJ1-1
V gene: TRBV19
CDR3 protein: CASSPDRGFWAFF
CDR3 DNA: TGTGCCAGTAGTCCGGACAGGGGGTTTTGGGCTTTCTTT

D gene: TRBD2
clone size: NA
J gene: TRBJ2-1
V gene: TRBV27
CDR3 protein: CASGQLGGYDEQFF
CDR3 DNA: TGTGCCAGCGGCCAGTTGGGAGGGTACGATGAGCAGTTCTTC

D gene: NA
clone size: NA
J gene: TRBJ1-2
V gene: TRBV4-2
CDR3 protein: CASSQDQDYGYTF
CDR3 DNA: TGTGCCAGCAGCCAAGATCAGGACTATGGCTACACCTTC

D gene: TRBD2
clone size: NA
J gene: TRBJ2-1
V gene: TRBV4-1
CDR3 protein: CASSPRGSGVLNEQFF
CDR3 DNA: TGCGCCAGCAGCCCCCGGGGTAGCGGGGTGCTAAATGAGCAGTTCTTC

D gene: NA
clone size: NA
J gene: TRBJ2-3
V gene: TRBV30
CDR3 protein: CAWNEALTDTQYF
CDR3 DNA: TGTGCCTGGAACGAGGCTTTGACAGATACGCAGTATTTT

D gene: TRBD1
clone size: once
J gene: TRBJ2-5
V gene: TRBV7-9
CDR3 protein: CASSLWPRDRGSLETQYF
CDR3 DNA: TGTGCCAGCAGCTTATGGCCCCGGGACAGGGGTTCTCTAGAGACCCAGTACTTC

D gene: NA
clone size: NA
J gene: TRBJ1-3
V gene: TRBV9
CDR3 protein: CASSVASQEGNTIYF
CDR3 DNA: TGTGCCAGCAGCGTAGCTAGCCAGGAAGGAAACACCATATATTTT

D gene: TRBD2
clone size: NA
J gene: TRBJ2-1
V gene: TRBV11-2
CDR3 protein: CASSYQGASGIYNEQFF
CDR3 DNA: TGTGCCAGCAGCTACCAGGGAGCTAGCGGGATCTACAATGAGCAGTTCTTC

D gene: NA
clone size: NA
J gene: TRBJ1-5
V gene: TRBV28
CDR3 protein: CASSQGFMGNQPQHF
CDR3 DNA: TGTGCCAGCAGCCAGGGGTTCATGGGCAATCAGCCCCAGCATTTT

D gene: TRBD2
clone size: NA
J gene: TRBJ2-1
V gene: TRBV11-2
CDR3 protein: CASSSTSGSSNEQFF
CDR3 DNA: TGTGCCAGCAGCTCGACTAGCGGGAGTTCCAATGAGCAGTTCTTC

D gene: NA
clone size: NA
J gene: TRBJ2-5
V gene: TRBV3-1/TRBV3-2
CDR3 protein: CASSGQYLQETQYF
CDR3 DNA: TGTGCCAGCAGCGGACAGTACCTCCAAGAGACCCAGTACTTC

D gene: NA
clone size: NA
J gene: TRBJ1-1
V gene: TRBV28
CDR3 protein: CASSLSQQNTEAFF
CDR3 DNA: TGTGCCAGCAGTTTATCGCAACAGAACACTGAAGCTTTCTTT

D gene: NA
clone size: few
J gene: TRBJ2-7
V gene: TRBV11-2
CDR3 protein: CASSLDLSYEQYF
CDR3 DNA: TGTGCCAGCAGCTTAGATCTCTCCTACGAGCAGTACTTC

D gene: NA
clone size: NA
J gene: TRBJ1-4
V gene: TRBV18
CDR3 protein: CASSRNAGGAGEKLFF
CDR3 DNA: TGTGCCAGCTCACGCAACGCCGGGGGGGCTGGGGAAAAACTGTTTTTT

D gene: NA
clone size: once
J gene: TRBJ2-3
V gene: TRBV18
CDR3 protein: CASSPTADTQYF
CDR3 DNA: TGTGCCAGCTCACCAACGGCAGATACGCAGTATTTT

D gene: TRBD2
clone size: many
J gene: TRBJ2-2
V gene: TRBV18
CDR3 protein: CASSPESLAGVSTGELFF
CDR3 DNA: TGTGCCAGCTCACCTGAGAGTCTAGCGGGAGTTTCCACCGGGGAGCTGTTTTTT

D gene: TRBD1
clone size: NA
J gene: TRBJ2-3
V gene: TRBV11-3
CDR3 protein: CASSSGTEISDTQYF
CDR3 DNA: TGTGCCAGCAGCTCAGGGACAGAAATTTCAGATACGCAGTATTTT

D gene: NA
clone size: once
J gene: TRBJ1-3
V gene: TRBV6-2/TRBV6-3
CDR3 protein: CASSLGGRGNTIYF
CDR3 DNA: TGTGCCAGCAGCCTCGGGGGGAGAGGAAACACCATATATTTT

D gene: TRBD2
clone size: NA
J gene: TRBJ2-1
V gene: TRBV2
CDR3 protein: CASNQLAGEVEQFF
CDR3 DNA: TGTGCCAGCAACCAACTAGCGGGAGAGGTTGAGCAGTTCTTC

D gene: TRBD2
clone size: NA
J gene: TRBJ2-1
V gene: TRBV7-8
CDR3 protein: CASSFNSGTPRSTSYNEQFF
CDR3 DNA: TGTGCCAGCAGCTTCAATAGCGGGACCCCCAGATCGACTTCCTACAATGAGCAGTTCTTC

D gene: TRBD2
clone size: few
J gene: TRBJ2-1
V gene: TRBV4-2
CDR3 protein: CASSQASGSSYNEQFF
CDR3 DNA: TGTGCCAGCAGCCAAGCTAGCGGAAGCTCCTACAATGAGCAGTTCTTC